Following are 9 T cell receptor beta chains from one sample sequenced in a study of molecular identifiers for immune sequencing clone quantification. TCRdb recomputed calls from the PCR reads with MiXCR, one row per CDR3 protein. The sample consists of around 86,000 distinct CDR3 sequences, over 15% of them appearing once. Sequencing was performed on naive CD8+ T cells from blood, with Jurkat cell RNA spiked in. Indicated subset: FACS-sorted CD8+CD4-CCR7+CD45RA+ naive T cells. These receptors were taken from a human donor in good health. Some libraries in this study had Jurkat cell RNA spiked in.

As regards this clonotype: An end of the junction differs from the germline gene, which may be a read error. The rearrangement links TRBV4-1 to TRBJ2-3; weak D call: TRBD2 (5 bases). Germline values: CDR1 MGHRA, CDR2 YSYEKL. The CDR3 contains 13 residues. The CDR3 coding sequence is TGCGCCAGCAGCCCCCCTAGCACAGATGCGCAGTATTTT. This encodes CASSPPSTDAQYF.

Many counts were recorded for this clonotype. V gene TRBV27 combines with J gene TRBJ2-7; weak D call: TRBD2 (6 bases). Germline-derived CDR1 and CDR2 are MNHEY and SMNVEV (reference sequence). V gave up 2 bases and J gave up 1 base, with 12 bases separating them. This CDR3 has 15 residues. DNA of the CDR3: TGTGCCAGCAGTTTAGCAAGCGGGTGGTCCTACGAGCAGTACTTC. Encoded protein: CASSLASGWSYEQYF.

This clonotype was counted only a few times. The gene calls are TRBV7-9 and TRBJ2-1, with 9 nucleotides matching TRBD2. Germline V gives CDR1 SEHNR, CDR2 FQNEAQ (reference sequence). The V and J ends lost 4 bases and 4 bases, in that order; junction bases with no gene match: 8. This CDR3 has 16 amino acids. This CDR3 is CASSSGGGAIYNEQFF. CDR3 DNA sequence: TGTGCCAGCAGCTCCGGCGGGGGGGCAATTTACAATGAGCAGTTCTTC.

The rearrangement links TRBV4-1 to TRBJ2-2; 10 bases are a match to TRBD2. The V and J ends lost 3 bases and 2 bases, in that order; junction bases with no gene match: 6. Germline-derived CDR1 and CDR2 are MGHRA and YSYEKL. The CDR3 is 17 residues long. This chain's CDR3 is CASSQSLAGANTGELFF. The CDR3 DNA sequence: TGCGCCAGCAGCCAGAGCCTAGCGGGGGCCAACACCGGGGAGCTGTTTTTT.

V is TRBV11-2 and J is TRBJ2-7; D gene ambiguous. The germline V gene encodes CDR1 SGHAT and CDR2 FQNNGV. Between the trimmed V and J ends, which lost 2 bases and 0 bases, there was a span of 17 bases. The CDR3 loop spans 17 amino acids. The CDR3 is CASSLTVVPVSSYEQYF. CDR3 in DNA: TGTGCCAGCAGCTTAACGGTAGTTCCCGTAAGCTCCTACGAGCAGTACTTC.

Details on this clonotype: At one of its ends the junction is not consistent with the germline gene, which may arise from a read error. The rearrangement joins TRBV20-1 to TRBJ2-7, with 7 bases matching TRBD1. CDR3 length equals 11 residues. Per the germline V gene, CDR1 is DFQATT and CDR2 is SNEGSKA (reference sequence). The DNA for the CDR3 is TGCGGTGCTAACAGGGGATACGAGCAGCACTTC. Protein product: CGANRGYEQHF.

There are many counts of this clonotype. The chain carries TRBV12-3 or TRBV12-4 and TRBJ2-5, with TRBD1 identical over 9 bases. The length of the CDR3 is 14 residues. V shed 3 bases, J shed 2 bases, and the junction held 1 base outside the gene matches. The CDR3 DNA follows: TGTGCCAGCAGTTTCGGGACAGGGCAAGAGACCCAGTACTTC. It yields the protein CASSFGTGQETQYF.

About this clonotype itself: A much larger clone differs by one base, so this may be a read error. The chain's CDR3 is CASSGGGGKDTQYF. CDR3 sequence (DNA): TGTGCCAGCAGCGGAGGGGGAGGGAAGGATACGCAGTATTTT. The V call is TRBV7-3, the J call TRBJ2-3, with a possible D match to TRBD2 (7 bases). Germline loops: CDR1 SGHTA, CDR2 FQGTGA. V was clipped by 5 bases and J by 6 bases, with 15 bases between them. There are 14 residues in the CDR3.

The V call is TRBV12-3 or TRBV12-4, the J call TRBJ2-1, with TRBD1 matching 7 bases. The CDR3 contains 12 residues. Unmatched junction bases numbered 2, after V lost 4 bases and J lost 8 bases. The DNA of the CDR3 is TGTGCCAGCAGTTCGGGGACAGATGAGCAGTTCTTC. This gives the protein CASSSGTDEQFF.